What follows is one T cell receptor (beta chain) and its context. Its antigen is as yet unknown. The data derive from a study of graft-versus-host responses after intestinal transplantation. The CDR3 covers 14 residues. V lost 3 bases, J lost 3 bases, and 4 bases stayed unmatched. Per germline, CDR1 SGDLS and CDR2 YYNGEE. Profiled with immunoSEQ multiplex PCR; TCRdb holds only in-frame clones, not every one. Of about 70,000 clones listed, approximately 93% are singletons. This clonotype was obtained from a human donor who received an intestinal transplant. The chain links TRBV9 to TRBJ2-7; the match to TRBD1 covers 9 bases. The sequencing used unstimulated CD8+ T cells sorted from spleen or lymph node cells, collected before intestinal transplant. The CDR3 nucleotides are TGTGCCAGCAGCGCCCGGGACAGGGACTACGAGCAGTACTTC. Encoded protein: CASSARDRDYEQYF.